This T cell receptor (beta chain) was recorded in a study of blood T cell repertoires in COVID-19. In the study overall: Acute and convalescent COVID-19 specimens originated in the United States, Italy and Spain. In each case, the material was cDNA or gDNA derived from T cells, B-cell-depleted T cells, or PBMCs.

In the original workflow: Amplifying reference gene primers gave estimates of nucleated cell counts. Sequencing used immunoSEQ multiplex PCR; TCRdb keeps in-frame clones, though not all of them. V and J calls and clone size are copied from that table; D and trimming were computed from the DNA. The data contain about 210,000 clones, about 87% of them singletons. This CDR3 comprises 14 residues. Germline CDR1 WNHNN, CDR2 SYGVQD (reference sequence). V lost 3 bases and J 7 bases, leaving 12 bases between the germline ends. V is TRBV10-1 and J is TRBJ1-4; D gene uncertain. The sequencing input was peripheral blood. The sequence came from a man aged 55-75 years who had recovered from COVID-19. The CDR3: CASSDTQRSEKLFF. In DNA, the CDR3 is TGCGCCAGCAGTGACACACAAAGGAGTGAAAAACTGTTTTTT.